What follows are 26 T cell receptor beta chains derived from one specimen sequenced in a study of blood T cell repertoires in COVID-19. The data were produced by immunoSEQ multiplex PCR, yet TCRdb's version contains in-frame clones alone and is incomplete. Of over 350,000 clones in the sample, approximately 88% were seen once. The sample was PBMCs or T cells enriched from blood (not recorded which). Receptor source: a woman aged 25 to 39 with acute COVID-19.

The gene calls are TRBV7-9 and TRBJ2-1; TRBD2 is a possible D gene (6 bases). CDR1 and CDR2 from the germline V gene are SEHNR and FQNEAQ (reference sequence). The CDR3 is 15 residues long. The V and J ends lost 3 bases and 0 bases respectively, with 9 bases between them. CDR3 nucleotides: TGTGCCAGCAGCTTGCAGCGGGCCTCCTACAATGAGCAGTTCTTC. Translating gives CASSLQRASYNEQFF.

The CDR3, as DNA: TGCAGCGTTTACGAACAGGGATCTAATGAAAAACTGTTTTTT. It is translated as CSVYEQGSNEKLFF. The chain links TRBV29-1 to TRBJ1-4; perhaps TRBD1 as D (6 bases). This CDR3 contains 14 residues. Germline V gene lookup returns CDR1 SQVTM and CDR2 ANQGSEA. The V and J ends lost 5 bases and 3 bases respectively, with 13 bases between them.

The chain joins TRBV2 to TRBJ2-5; 11 bases are shared with TRBD2. Looked up from germline, CDR1 is SNHLY and CDR2 is FYNNEI. The CDR3 length is 17 residues. V shed 4 bases and J 0 bases; nucleotides not matched to a gene: 7. Here the CDR3 reads CASSAGLAGPYQETQYF. The CDR3 nucleotides are TGTGCCAGCAGTGCTGGACTAGCGGGTCCTTACCAAGAGACCCAGTACTTC.

The chain carries TRBV7-2 and TRBJ1-5, with no clear D. Trimming stripped 1 base from V and 6 bases from J, with 4 bases between. The germline gives CDR1 SGHTA, CDR2 FQGNSA. The CDR3 runs to 12 residues. CDR3: CASSLVSQPQHF. The CDR3 DNA follows: TGTGCCAGCAGCTTAGTTAGTCAGCCCCAGCATTTT.

The CDR3 loop is CASSDPGTGVNEQFF. The CDR3 coding sequence is TGTGCCAGTAGTGACCCCGGGACAGGGGTCAATGAGCAGTTCTTC. The rearrangement joins TRBV19 to TRBJ2-1; 10 positions match TRBD1. J gave up 6 bases and V 5 bases, and 7 bases lay outside the gene matches. This CDR3 is built from 15 residues. Germline V gene lookup returns CDR1 LNHDA and CDR2 SQIVND (reference sequence).

In DNA form, the CDR3 reads TGCGCCAGCAGCTGGGGGACAGTTAATGGCTACACCTTC. This gives the protein CASSWGTVNGYTF. The chain uses TRBV5-1 and TRBJ1-2, with 7 bases matching TRBD1. Germline V gives CDR1 SGHRS, CDR2 YFSETQ. Trimming cost V 3 bases and J 6 bases; bases outside gene matches: 5. This CDR3 spans 13 amino acids.

This clone was seen just once. This chain uses TRBV21-1 with TRBJ2-2; the table's D call, TRBD2, has no DNA check behind it. TRBV21-1 is a pseudogene. The CDR3 totals 14 residues. The CDR3 here is CASSQRRVSGELFF. The CDR3 coding sequence is TGTGCCAGCAGCCAACGTCGGGTCTCCGGGGAGCTGTTTTTT.

The gene calls are TRBV6-5 and TRBJ1-5; weak D call: TRBD1 (6 bases). Germline V CDR1 and CDR2: MNHEY, SVGAGI. V shed 8 bases and J shed 3 bases, with 8 bases lying between them. The CDR3 contains 12 residues. The CDR3 DNA is TGTGCCAGCGGACAGACCAATCAGCCCCAGCATTTT. Amino acid sequence: CASGQTNQPQHF.

J is TRBJ2-6 and V is TRBV5-5; tentatively, D is TRBD1 (5 bases). The CDR3 totals 15 residues. Trimming took off 6 bases at V and 0 bases at J, with 10 bases between the two ends. Germline-derived CDR1 and CDR2 are SGHKS and YYEKEE (reference sequence). CDR3 sequence: CASTSGSSGANVLTF. The CDR3 region has the DNA TGTGCCAGCACTTCAGGGTCCTCTGGGGCCAACGTCCTGACTTTC. The full variable domain, rest sourced from reference TRBV5-5 and TRBJ2-6, is DAGVTQSPTHLIKTRGQQVTLRCSPISGHKSVSWYQQVLGQGPQFIFQYYEKEERGRGNFPDRFSARQFPNYSSELNVNALLLGDSALYLCASTSGSSGANVLTFGAGSRLTVL.

The chain links TRBV5-1 to TRBJ2-5, with TRBD2 as a possible D gene (6 bases). V was trimmed by 5 bases and J by 10 bases, leaving 15 bases between them. Per the germline V gene, CDR1 is SGHRS and CDR2 is YFSETQ. The CDR3 is 12 residues long. The CDR3 reads CASSPGEGLQYF. CDR3 bases: TGCGCCAGCAGTCCCGGAGAGGGACTCCAGTACTTC.

The J gene is TRBJ2-1, the V gene TRBV13, with a weak D call TRBD2 (6 bases). Trimming left V 5 bases short and J 4 bases short, with 12 bases between. This CDR3 spans 14 amino acids. Germline CDR1 and CDR2: PRHDT and FYEKMQ (reference sequence). In DNA, the CDR3 is TGTGCCAGCAGCGGATTCCGGGGGTACAATGAGCAGTTCTTC. It is translated as CASSGFRGYNEQFF.

This clone was detected a few times. The chain has TRBV7-3 and TRBJ1-1, with D perhaps TRBD1 (6 bases). The CDR3 has 14 residues. Germline CDR1 is SGHTA and CDR2 is FQGTGA. V lost 4 bases and J 6 bases, leaving 15 bases between the germline ends. In nucleotides, the CDR3 is TGTGCCAGCAGCTCACAGCCGAACAGGGCTGAAGCTTTCTTT. This sequence encodes CASSSQPNRAEAFF.

In this sample, this clone turned up a few times. The chain links TRBV10-1 to TRBJ1-4; 7 positions match TRBD1. CDR3 length: 13 residues. CDR1 WNHNN and CDR2 SYGVQD come from the germline V gene (reference sequence). J was trimmed by 10 bases and V by 6 bases; bases with no gene match: 8. The CDR3 bases are TGCGCCAGCAGCCGTACAGGGGACGGAAAACTGTTTTTT. Amino acids: CASSRTGDGKLFF.

The chain joins TRBV18 to TRBJ2-1; possible D gene TRBD1, 6 bases. Germline values: CDR1 KGHSH, CDR2 LQKENI. The CDR3 is 15 residues long. Trimming pared 3 bases from V and 4 bases from J, leaving 13 bases between. The CDR3 DNA sequence: TGTGCCAGCTCACCTGGGCAGGGGACGTACAATGAGCAGTTCTTC. Amino acids: CASSPGQGTYNEQFF.

The chain links TRBV4-1 to TRBJ2-1; D unclear. Germline V gene lookup returns CDR1 MGHRA and CDR2 YSYEKL. CDR3 size: 14 residues. V gave up 3 bases and J gave up 3 bases, with 9 bases separating them. CDR3 sequence reads: CASSQWANYNEQFF. CDR3 nucleotide sequence: TGCGCCAGCAGCCAGTGGGCCAACTACAATGAGCAGTTCTTC.

The chain recombines TRBV12-3 or TRBV12-4 with TRBJ1-6, with D unclear. The V end lost 3 bases, the J end lost 9 bases, and 3 bases lay between the germline ends. The CDR3 is made up of 11 amino acids. The CDR3 protein is CASSFGSPLHF. The CDR3 DNA sequence: TGTGCCAGCAGTTTCGGTTCACCCCTCCACTTT.

The V gene is TRBV19, the J gene TRBJ1-6; the match to TRBD1 covers 7 bases. Per germline, CDR1 LNHDA and CDR2 SQIVND (reference sequence). With 5 bases clipped from V and 0 bases from J, the junction kept 7 bases outside the gene matches. The CDR3 is 17 amino acids. The CDR3 is CASSPGTAYSYNSPLHF. CDR3 nucleotides: TGTGCCAGTAGTCCAGGGACAGCTTACTCCTATAATTCACCCCTCCACTTT. Drawing the rest from reference TRBV19 and TRBJ1-6, the complete variable domain is DGGITQSPKYLFRKEGQNVTLSCEQNLNHDAMYWYRQDPGQGLRLIYYSQIVNDFQKGDIAEGYSVSREKKESFPLTVTSAQKNPTAFYLCASSPGTAYSYNSPLHFGNGTRLTVT.

The chain couples TRBV2 to TRBJ2-7; D is uncertain. This CDR3 region has 13 residues. The germline gives CDR1 SNHLY, CDR2 FYNNEI. Between the trimmed V and J ends, which lost 3 bases and 3 bases, there was a span of 9 bases. The CDR3 loop is CASSDGLFYEQYF. In DNA form, the CDR3 reads TGTGCCAGCAGTGACGGTCTCTTCTACGAGCAGTACTTC.

CDR3 protein: CASSQGQGVTYEQYF. The CDR3 DNA reads as TGTGCCAGCAGCCAGGGACAGGGAGTAACCTACGAGCAGTACTTC. The chain joins TRBV7-9 to TRBJ2-7, with TRBD1 identical over 9 bases. Germline CDR1 reads SEHNR; CDR2 reads FQNEAQ (reference sequence). The CDR3 loop spans 15 amino acids. The ends lost 5 bases at V and 2 bases at J; junction bases unmatched: 7.

The chain carries TRBV24-1 and TRBJ2-7; the match to TRBD1 covers 10 bases. V shed 4 bases and J 2 bases; nucleotides not matched to a gene: 13. Germline V gene data show CDR1 as KGHDR and CDR2 as SFDVKD. The CDR3 consists of 18 residues. The CDR3: CATSDASGTGVGTYEQYF. The CDR3 nucleotides read TGTGCCACCAGTGACGCCTCCGGGACAGGGGTAGGTACCTACGAGCAGTACTTC.

This rearrangement joins TRBV19 to TRBJ1-5, with 7 nucleotides matching TRBD1. CDR1 and CDR2 from the germline V gene are LNHDA and SQIVND (reference sequence). The CDR3 contains 14 residues. The V segment lost 11 bases and the J segment 4 bases; nucleotides outside the gene matches: 11. CDR3 in DNA: TGTGCCCGAAAAGAGGGGGCTCGGAATCAGCCCCAGCATTTT. Translating gives CARKEGARNQPQHF.

This sequence joins TRBV5-1 and TRBJ1-2; 7 bases align to TRBD1. In germline, CDR1 is SGHRS, CDR2 YFSETQ. Trimming at V came to 4 bases and at J to 2 bases, leaving 2 bases not matched to a gene. The CDR3 spans 13 residues. The CDR3 reads CASSRDSNYGYTF. The DNA of the CDR3 is TGCGCCAGCAGCCGGGACAGCAACTATGGCTACACCTTC.

This clone appeared a single time. The chain carries TRBV28 and TRBJ2-3, with TRBD2 identical over 8 bases. The trim removed 8 bases at V and 3 bases at J, leaving 1 base unmatched. In germline, CDR1 is MDHEN, CDR2 SYDVKM. This CDR3 comprises 12 residues. CDR3 region: CASAGGTDTQYF. The DNA for the CDR3 is TGTGCCAGCGCGGGGGGTACAGATACGCAGTATTTT.

The chain has TRBV4-1 and TRBJ1-2, with D maybe TRBD1 (5 bases). CDR1 is MGHRA, CDR2 YSYEKL, per germline. Trimming stripped 4 bases from V and 6 bases from J, with 24 bases between. CDR3 size: 17 residues. CDR3 coding DNA: TGCGCCAGCAGCCCCTTGATAGACAGCGGGCATATGAATGGCTACACCTTC. As protein: CASSPLIDSGHMNGYTF.

This clone has just a few counts. The V and J genes are TRBV6-5 and TRBJ1-1, with D perhaps TRBD1 (5 bases). Germline lookup yields CDR1 MNHEY and CDR2 SVGAGI. The CDR3 is made up of 13 amino acids. The germline V and J ends were trimmed by 4 bases and 1 base, with 7 bases remaining between them. The CDR3 reads CASSFDRNTEAFF. For the CDR3, the DNA is TGTGCCAGCAGTTTTGACAGGAACACTGAAGCTTTCTTT.

This clone was detected only once. This sequence joins TRBV24-1 and TRBJ2-3; the D gene is possibly TRBD2 (7 bases). This CDR3 contains 17 residues. Germline CDR1 and CDR2: KGHDR and SFDVKD. V was trimmed by 3 bases and J by 2 bases, leaving 17 bases between them. CDR3 region: CATSDRGDISLTDTQYF. CDR3 DNA sequence: TGTGCCACCAGTGATCGGGGGGACATTAGTCTCACAGATACGCAGTATTTT.